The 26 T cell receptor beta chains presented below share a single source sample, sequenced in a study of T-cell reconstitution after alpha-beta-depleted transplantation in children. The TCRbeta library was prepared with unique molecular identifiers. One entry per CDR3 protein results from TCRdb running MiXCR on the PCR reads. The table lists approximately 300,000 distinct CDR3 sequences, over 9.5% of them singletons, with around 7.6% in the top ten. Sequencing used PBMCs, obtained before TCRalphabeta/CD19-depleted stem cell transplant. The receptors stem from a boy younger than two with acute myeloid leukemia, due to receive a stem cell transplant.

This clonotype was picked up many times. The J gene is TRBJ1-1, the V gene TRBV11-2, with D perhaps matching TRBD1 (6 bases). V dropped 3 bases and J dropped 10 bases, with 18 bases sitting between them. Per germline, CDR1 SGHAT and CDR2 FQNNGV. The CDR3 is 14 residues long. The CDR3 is CASSLGGGTGGAFF. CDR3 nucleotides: TGTGCCAGCAGCTTGGGGGGGGGCACTGGAGGAGCTTTCTTT.

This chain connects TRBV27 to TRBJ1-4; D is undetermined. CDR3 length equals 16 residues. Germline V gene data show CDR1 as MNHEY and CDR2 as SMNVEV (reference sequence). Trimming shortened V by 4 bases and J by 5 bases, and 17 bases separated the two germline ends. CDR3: CASSSAGVRINEKLFF. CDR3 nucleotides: TGTGCCAGCAGTTCAGCCGGGGTCAGAATCAATGAAAAACTGTTTTTT.

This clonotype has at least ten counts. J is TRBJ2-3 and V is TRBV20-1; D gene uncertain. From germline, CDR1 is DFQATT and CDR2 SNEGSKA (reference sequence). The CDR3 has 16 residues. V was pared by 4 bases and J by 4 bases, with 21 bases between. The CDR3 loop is CSAILVRAGGADTQYF. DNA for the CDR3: TGCAGTGCTATCTTGGTTCGGGCAGGTGGAGCAGATACGCAGTATTTT.

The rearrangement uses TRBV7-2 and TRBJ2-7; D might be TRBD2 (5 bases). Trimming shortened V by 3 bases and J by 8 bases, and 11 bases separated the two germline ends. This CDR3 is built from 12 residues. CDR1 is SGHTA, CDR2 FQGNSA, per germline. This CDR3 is CASSFSGYQQYF. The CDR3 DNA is TGTGCCAGCAGCTTCTCGGGGTACCAGCAGTACTTC.

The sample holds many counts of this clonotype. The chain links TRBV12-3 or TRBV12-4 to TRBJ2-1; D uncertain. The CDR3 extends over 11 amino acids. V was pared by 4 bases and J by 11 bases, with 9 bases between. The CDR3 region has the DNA TGTGCCAGCAGTTCCGACATAAAGCAGTTCTTC. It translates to CASSSDIKQFF.

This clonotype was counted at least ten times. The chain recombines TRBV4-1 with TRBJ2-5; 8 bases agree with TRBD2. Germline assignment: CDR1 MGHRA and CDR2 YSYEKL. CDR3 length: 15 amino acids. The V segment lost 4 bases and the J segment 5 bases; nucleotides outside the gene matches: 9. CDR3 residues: CASSPGRGLGETQYF. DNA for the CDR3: TGCGCCAGCAGCCCCGGCCGGGGACTAGGGGAGACCCAGTACTTC.

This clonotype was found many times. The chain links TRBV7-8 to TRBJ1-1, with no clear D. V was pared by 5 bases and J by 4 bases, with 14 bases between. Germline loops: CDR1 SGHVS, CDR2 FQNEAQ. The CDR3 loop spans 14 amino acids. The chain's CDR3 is CASSPGGRPTEAFF. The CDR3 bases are TGTGCCAGCAGCCCAGGAGGCAGGCCCACTGAAGCTTTCTTT.

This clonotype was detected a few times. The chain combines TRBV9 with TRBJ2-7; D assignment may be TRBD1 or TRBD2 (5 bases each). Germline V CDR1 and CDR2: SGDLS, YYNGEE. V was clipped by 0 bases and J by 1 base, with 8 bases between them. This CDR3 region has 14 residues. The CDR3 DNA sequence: TGTGCCAGCAGCGTAGCGGGGCTATCCTACGAGCAGTACTTC. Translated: CASSVAGLSYEQYF.

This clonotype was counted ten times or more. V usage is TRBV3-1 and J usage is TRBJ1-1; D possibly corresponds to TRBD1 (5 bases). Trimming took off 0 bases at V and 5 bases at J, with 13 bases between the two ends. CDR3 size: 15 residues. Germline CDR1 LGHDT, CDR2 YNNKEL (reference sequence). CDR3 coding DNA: TGTGCCAGCAGCCAAGATAGAGGGGCGAGGACTGAAGCTTTCTTT. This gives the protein CASSQDRGARTEAFF.

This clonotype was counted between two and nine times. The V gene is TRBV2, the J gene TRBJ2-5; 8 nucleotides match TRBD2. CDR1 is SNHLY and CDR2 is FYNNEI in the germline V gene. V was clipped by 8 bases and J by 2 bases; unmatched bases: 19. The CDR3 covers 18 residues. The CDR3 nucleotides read TGTGCCAGCTGTCCCCAAACGGGGGGGCGCGGGGCACAAGAGACCCAGTACTTC. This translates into CASCPQTGGRGAQETQYF.

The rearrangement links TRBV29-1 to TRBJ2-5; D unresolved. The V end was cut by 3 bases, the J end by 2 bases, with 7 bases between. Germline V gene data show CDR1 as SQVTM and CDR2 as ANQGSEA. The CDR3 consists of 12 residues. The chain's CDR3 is CSVENRQETQYF. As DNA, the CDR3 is TGCAGCGTTGAGAACAGACAAGAGACCCAGTACTTC.

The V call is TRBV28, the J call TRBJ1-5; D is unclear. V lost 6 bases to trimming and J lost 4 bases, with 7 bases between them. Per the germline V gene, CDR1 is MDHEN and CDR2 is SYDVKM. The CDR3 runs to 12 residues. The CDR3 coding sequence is TGTGCCAGCAGGCCTCCAAATCAGCCCCAGCATTTT. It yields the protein CASRPPNQPQHF.

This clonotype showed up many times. The CDR3 sequence is CASSLGPGTGAYEQYF. CDR3 in DNA: TGTGCCAGCAGCTTAGGGCCCGGGACAGGGGCCTACGAGCAGTACTTC. This chain links TRBV7-2 with TRBJ2-7, with TRBD1 matching over 10 bases. The CDR3 has 16 residues. Per germline, CDR1 SGHTA and CDR2 FQGNSA. Unmatched junction bases numbered 5, after V lost 1 base and J lost 2 bases.

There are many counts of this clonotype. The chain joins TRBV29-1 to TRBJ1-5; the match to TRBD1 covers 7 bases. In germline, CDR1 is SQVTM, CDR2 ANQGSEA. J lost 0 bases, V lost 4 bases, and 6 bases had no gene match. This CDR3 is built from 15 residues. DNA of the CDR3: TGCAGCGTTGGGGAACAGGGGAATAGCAATCAGCCCCAGCATTTT. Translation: CSVGEQGNSNQPQHF.

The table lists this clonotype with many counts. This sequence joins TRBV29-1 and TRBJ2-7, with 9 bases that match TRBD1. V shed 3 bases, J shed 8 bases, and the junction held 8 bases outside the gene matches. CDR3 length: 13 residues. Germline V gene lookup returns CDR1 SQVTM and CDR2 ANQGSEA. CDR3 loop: CSVEWTGEFKQYF. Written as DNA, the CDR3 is TGCAGCGTTGAGTGGACAGGGGAGTTTAAGCAGTACTTC.

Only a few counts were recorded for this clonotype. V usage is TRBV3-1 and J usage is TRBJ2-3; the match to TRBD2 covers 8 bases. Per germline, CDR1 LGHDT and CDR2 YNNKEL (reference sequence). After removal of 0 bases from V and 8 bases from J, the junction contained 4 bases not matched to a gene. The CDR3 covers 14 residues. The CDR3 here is CASSQDPLAGTQYF. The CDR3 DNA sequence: TGTGCCAGCAGCCAAGATCCTCTAGCGGGTACGCAGTATTTT.

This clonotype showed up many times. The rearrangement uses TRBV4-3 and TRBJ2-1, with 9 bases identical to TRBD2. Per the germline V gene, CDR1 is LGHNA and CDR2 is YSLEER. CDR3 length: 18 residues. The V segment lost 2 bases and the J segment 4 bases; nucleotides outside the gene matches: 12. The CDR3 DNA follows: TGCGCCAGCAGCCAACCCCCCCGCGGGAGGGCGGGTTACAATGAGCAGTTCTTC. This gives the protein CASSQPPRGRAGYNEQFF.

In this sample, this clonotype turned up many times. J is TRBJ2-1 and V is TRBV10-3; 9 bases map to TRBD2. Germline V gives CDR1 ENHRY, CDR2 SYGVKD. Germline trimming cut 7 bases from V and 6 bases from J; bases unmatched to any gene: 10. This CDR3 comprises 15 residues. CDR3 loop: CAINPGSGRINEQFF. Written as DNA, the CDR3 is TGTGCCATCAATCCAGGAAGCGGGAGGATCAATGAGCAGTTCTTC.

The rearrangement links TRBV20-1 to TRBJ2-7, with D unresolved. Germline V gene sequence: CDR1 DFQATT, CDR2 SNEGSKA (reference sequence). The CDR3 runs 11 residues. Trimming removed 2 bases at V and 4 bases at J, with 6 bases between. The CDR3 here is CSARQSYEQYF. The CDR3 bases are TGCAGTGCTAGACAGTCATACGAGCAGTACTTC.

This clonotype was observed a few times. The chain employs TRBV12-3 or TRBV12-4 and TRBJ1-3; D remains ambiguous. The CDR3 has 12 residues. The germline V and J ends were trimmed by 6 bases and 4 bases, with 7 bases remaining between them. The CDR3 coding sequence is TGTGCCAGCAGCCTAATCGGAAACACCATATATTTT. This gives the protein CASSLIGNTIYF.

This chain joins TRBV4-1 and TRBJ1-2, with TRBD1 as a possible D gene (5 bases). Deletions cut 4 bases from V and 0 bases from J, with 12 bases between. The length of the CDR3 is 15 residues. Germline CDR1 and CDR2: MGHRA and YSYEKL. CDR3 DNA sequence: TGCGCCAGCAGCCCCGGGGACCGAGCTAACTATGGCTACACCTTC. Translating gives CASSPGDRANYGYTF.

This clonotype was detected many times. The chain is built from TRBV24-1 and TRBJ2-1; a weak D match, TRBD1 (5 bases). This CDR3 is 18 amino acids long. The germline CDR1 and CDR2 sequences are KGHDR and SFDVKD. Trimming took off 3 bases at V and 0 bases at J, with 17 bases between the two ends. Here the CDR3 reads CATSDPPPGSRSYNEQFF. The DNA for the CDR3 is TGTGCCACCAGTGATCCCCCTCCAGGGTCCCGCTCCTACAATGAGCAGTTCTTC.

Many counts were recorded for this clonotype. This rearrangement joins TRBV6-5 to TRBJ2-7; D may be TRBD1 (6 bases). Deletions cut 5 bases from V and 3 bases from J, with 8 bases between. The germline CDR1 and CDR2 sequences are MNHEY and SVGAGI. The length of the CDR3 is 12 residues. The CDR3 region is CASSTGNYEQYF. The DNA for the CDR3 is TGTGCCAGCAGTACAGGGAACTACGAGCAGTACTTC.

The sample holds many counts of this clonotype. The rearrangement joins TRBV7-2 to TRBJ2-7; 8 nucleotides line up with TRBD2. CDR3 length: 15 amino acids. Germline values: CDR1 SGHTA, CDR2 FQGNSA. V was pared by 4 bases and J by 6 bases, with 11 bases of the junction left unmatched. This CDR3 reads CASSSAGTRPLEQYF. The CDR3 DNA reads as TGTGCCAGCAGCTCCGCCGGGACTAGGCCCCTCGAGCAGTACTTC. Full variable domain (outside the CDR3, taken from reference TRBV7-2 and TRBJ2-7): GAGVSQSPSNKVTEKGKDVELRCDPISGHTALYWYRQSLGQGLEFLIYFQGNSAPDKSGLPSDRFSAERTGGSVSTLTIQRTQQEDSAVYLCASSSAGTRPLEQYFGPGTRLTVT.

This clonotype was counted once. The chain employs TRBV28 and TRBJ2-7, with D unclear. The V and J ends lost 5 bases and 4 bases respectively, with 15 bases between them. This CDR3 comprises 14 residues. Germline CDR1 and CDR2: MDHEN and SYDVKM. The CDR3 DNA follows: TGTGCCAGCAGTCTCGTAGGGAAAGTGTACGAGCAGTACTTC. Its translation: CASSLVGKVYEQYF.

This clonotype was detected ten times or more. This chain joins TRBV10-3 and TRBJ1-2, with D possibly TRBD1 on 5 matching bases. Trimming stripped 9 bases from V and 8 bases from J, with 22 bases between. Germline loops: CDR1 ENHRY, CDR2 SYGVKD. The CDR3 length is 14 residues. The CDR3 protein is CAIQTRDHLDGYTF. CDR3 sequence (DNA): TGTGCCATACAAACCAGGGACCATCTGGACGGCTACACCTTC.